Following are 30 T cell receptor beta chains from one sample sequenced in a study of response to subunit inactivated influenza vaccine. A single record per CDR3 protein comes from TCRdb applying MiXCR to the RT-PCR reads. The data contain 500,000 to 700,000 distinct CDR3 sequences, around a quarter of them singletons. This sample was also put to use in a study of T cells expressing NK-cell markers. That work adds: TCR beta cDNA was generated via 5'RACE template switching incorporating UMIs.

Material: CD4+ T cells sorted from PBMCs, obtained about 11 days after vaccination. These receptors came from a man over 45 who received an inactivated influenza vaccine.

The V gene is TRBV5-1, the J gene TRBJ2-5; a weak D match, TRBD2 (6 bases). Germline loops: CDR1 SGHRS, CDR2 YFSETQ. The CDR3 is 13 amino acids. V was shortened by 4 bases and J by 7 bases, with 14 bases between the two germline ends. The CDR3 nucleotides read TGCGCCAGCAGCCAGGCCGGGGGAGTGACCCAGTACTTC. It translates to CASSQAGGVTQYF.

This clonotype was detected only a few times. The chain employs TRBV12-3 or TRBV12-4 and TRBJ2-1, with 7 bases identical to TRBD1. The CDR3 has 13 amino acids. V lost 3 bases, J lost 9 bases, and 5 bases stayed unmatched. The CDR3 DNA sequence: TGTGCCAGCAGTTTGAGAGGGGGCACTGAGCAGTTCTTC. Translated, it gives CASSLRGGTEQFF.

The V and J genes are TRBV5-1 and TRBJ1-2; TRBD1 matches 11 bases. There are 15 residues in the CDR3. The germline gives CDR1 SGHRS, CDR2 YFSETQ. V was clipped by 3 bases and J by 3 bases; unmatched bases: 4. The CDR3 DNA sequence: TGCGCCAGCAGCTCCGGACAGGGGGCATACTATGGCTACACCTTC. It encodes CASSSGQGAYYGYTF.

This rearrangement joins TRBV11-2 to TRBJ2-7; weak D call: TRBD2 (6 bases). Germline CDR1 and CDR2: SGHAT and FQNNGV. V lost 4 bases, J lost 6 bases, and 16 bases lay in between. This CDR3 has 14 residues. The CDR3 DNA is TGTGCCAGCAGCTCTGCCGGGACTCCGAGCGAGCAGTACTTC. As protein: CASSSAGTPSEQYF. Filled out from reference TRBV11-2 and TRBJ2-7, the complete variable domain reads EAGVAQSPRYKIIEKRQSVAFWCNPISGHATLYWYQQILGQGPKLLIQFQNNGVVDDSQLPKDRFSAERLKGVDSTLKIQPAKLEDSAVYLCASSSAGTPSEQYFGPGTRLTVT.

In its sample, this clonotype was seen a few times. The chain recombines TRBV5-1 with TRBJ2-1; TRBD2 matches at 7 bases. The CDR3 is 14 amino acids. With V trimmed by 4 bases and J by 4 bases, 5 bases remained unmatched. Germline CDR1 and CDR2: SGHRS and YFSETQ. CDR3 sequence reads: CASSPGLLYNEQFF. CDR3 DNA sequence: TGCGCCAGCAGCCCGGGACTACTTTACAATGAGCAGTTCTTC.

V gene TRBV7-2 combines with J gene TRBJ1-2; D ambiguous. Germline V gives CDR1 SGHTA, CDR2 FQGNSA. Deletions cut 2 bases from V and 2 bases from J, with 12 bases between. This CDR3 has 15 amino acids. The chain's CDR3 is CASSLNSAGNYGYTF. The CDR3, as DNA: TGTGCCAGCAGCTTAAATAGTGCCGGAAACTATGGCTACACCTTC.

This clonotype was observed a few times. The rearrangement joins TRBV4-1 to TRBJ1-5; the D is unclear. Germline loops: CDR1 MGHRA, CDR2 YSYEKL. The CDR3 extends over 15 amino acids. V lost 0 bases and J lost 7, with 13 bases in between. Here the CDR3 DNA reads TGCGCCAGCAGCCAAGACTTTCCTGCATCCCAGCCCCAGCATTTT. Its protein is CASSQDFPASQPQHF.

This clonotype was seen only a few times. This chain uses TRBV7-2 with TRBJ2-2, with 7 bases that match TRBD1. The junction had 8 bases not matched to a gene; V was cut back by 3 bases and J by 1 base. Per the germline V gene, CDR1 is SGHTA and CDR2 is FQGNSA. The CDR3 is 17 residues long. In DNA form, the CDR3 reads TGTGCCAGCAGCTTCCAGACAGGGTTTCGGAACACCGGGGAGCTGTTTTTT. It is translated as CASSFQTGFRNTGELFF.

At least ten counts were recorded for this clonotype. The V call is TRBV20-1, the J call TRBJ2-7; the D is unclear. Trimming left V 1 base short and J 1 base short, with 8 bases between. CDR3 size: 13 residues. Germline V CDR1 and CDR2: DFQATT, SNEGSKA (reference sequence). Written as DNA, the CDR3 is TGCAGTGCTAGAGGTGGACCGTCCTACGAGCAGTACTTC. It encodes CSARGGPSYEQYF.

This clonotype was recorded many times. The chain joins TRBV14 to TRBJ2-2, with 8 bases that match TRBD1. The germline gives CDR1 SGHDN, CDR2 FVKESK. V gave up 2 bases and J gave up 8 bases; unmatched junction bases: 4. The CDR3 totals 14 residues. The CDR3 here is CASSQNRGSGELFF. In DNA, the CDR3 is TGTGCCAGCAGCCAAAACAGGGGGTCGGGGGAGCTGTTTTTT.

In its sample, this clonotype was seen once. Since no conserved phenylalanine or tryptophan closes the CDR3, a read error is the likely cause. This chain links TRBV3-1 with TRBJ2-7; D is unclear. Germline CDR1 is LGHDT and CDR2 is YNNKEL (reference sequence). The CDR3 contains 12 residues. The CDR3 DNA follows: TGTGCCAGCCGCCAAGAAGGCGACGAGCAGTACTTA. Translated: CASRQEGDEQYL.

This clonotype was observed a few times. J is TRBJ2-3 and V is TRBV20-1; 9 bases align to TRBD1. The germline gives CDR1 DFQATT, CDR2 SNEGSKA (reference sequence). The CDR3 totals 14 residues. V lost 3 bases to trimming and J lost 0 bases; unmatched junction nucleotides: 1. CDR3 residues: CSARGTGSTDTQYF. The CDR3 DNA reads as TGCAGTGCTAGGGGGACAGGGAGCACAGATACGCAGTATTTT.

This chain uses TRBV5-1 with TRBJ2-3, with D possibly matching TRBD1 (5 bases). The V end was cut by 2 bases, the J end by 0 bases, with 10 bases between. Germline lookup yields CDR1 SGHRS and CDR2 YFSETQ. This CDR3 is 15 amino acids long. CDR3 DNA sequence: TGCGCCAGCAGCTTTTCCGCAGGGAGCACAGATACGCAGTATTTT. Encoded protein: CASSFSAGSTDTQYF.

V is TRBV20-1 and J is TRBJ2-7; 11 nucleotides match TRBD2. Germline loops: CDR1 DFQATT, CDR2 SNEGSKA (reference sequence). The length of the CDR3 is 16 residues. V lost 3 bases to trimming and J lost 1 base; unmatched junction nucleotides: 8. CDR3 in DNA: TGCAGTGCTAGGTACCTTCCTAGCGGGAGGTCCTACGAGCAGTACTTC. This codes for CSARYLPSGRSYEQYF.

V is TRBV9 and J is TRBJ2-1; possibly TRBD1 for D (5 bases). The CDR3 totals 16 residues. CDR1 SGDLS and CDR2 YYNGEE come from the germline V gene. Trimming shortened V by 4 bases and J by 4 bases, and 18 bases separated the two germline ends. The CDR3 bases are TGTGCCAGCAGCCCCCAGGTGGGGCTGGGGTACAATGAGCAGTTCTTC. It codes for CASSPQVGLGYNEQFF.

The chain is built from TRBV20-1 and TRBJ2-7; 7 bases match TRBD2. Germline trimming cut 1 base from V and 4 bases from J; bases unmatched to any gene: 7. The CDR3 is 14 residues long. Germline loops: CDR1 DFQATT, CDR2 SNEGSKA (reference sequence). CDR3 sequence: CSARGRGTGYEQYF. The DNA for the CDR3 is TGCAGTGCTAGAGGGCGGGGGACTGGGTACGAGCAGTACTTC.

CDR3 DNA: TGCAGTGCTAGGGGGCCGCGTTCGGGGGCTAGCACAGATACGCAGTATTTT. Translating it yields CSARGPRSGASTDTQYF. This rearrangement joins TRBV20-1 to TRBJ2-3; D tentatively reads TRBD1 or TRBD2 (6 bases each). CDR3 size: 17 residues. The V end lost 3 bases, the J end lost 0 bases, and 19 bases lay between the germline ends. From germline, CDR1 is DFQATT and CDR2 SNEGSKA (reference sequence).

This clonotype occurred a few times. The chain uses TRBV28 and TRBJ2-3, with 8 bases fitting TRBD1. J gave up 3 bases and V 2 bases, and 7 bases lay outside the gene matches. Per germline, CDR1 MDHEN and CDR2 SYDVKM. There are 16 residues in the CDR3. The CDR3: CASSLATGVGTDTQYF. The CDR3 DNA sequence: TGTGCCAGCAGTTTAGCGACAGGGGTAGGAACAGATACGCAGTATTTT. The whole variable domain, remainder taken from reference TRBV28 and TRBJ2-3, is DVKVTQSSRYLVKRTGEKVFLECVQDMDHENMFWYRQDPGLGLRLIYFSYDVKMKEKGDIPEGYSVSREKKERFSLILESASTNQTSMYLCASSLATGVGTDTQYFGPGTRLTVL.

The rearrangement uses TRBV30 and TRBJ2-2, with D unclear. The CDR3 contains 13 residues. V lost 2 bases and J 6 bases, leaving 10 bases between the germline ends. CDR1 is GTSNPN, CDR2 SVGIG, per germline (reference sequence). The chain's CDR3 is CAWSTNGPGELFF. The DNA for the CDR3 is TGTGCCTGGAGTACAAATGGCCCCGGGGAGCTGTTTTTT.

The chain links TRBV5-5 to TRBJ1-1; D gene unclear. The V end lost 1 base, the J end lost 0 bases, and 7 bases lay between the germline ends. Germline assignment: CDR1 SGHKS and CDR2 YYEKEE (reference sequence). The CDR3 extends over 14 amino acids. CDR3 nucleotides: TGTGCCAGCAGCTTGTGGCGAATGAACACTGAAGCTTTCTTT. Amino acids: CASSLWRMNTEAFF.

V usage is TRBV20-1 and J usage is TRBJ1-1, with D possibly being TRBD1 (5 bases). This CDR3 comprises 13 residues. V gave up 0 bases and J gave up 11 bases, with 16 bases separating them. The germline V gene encodes CDR1 DFQATT and CDR2 SNEGSKA (reference sequence). The CDR3 region has the DNA TGCAGTGCTAGAGATAGCCAGGGTTTATCGGCTTTCTTT. It specifies CSARDSQGLSAFF.

The chain employs TRBV4-2 and TRBJ2-5, with D perhaps given as TRBD1 or TRBD2 (5 bases each). From germline, CDR1 is LGHNA and CDR2 YNFKEQ. The CDR3 covers 14 residues. The V end lost 4 bases, the J end lost 2 bases, and 11 bases lay between the germline ends. The CDR3 sequence is CASSPGTHQETQYF. CDR3 nucleotides: TGTGCCAGCAGCCCCGGGACCCATCAAGAGACCCAGTACTTC.

The J gene is TRBJ2-1, the V gene TRBV11-1; tentative D call: TRBD2 (5 bases). Trimming left V 4 bases short and J 8 bases short, with 36 bases between. The germline CDR1 and CDR2 sequences are SGHAT and FQDESV (reference sequence). The CDR3 length is 21 residues. CDR3 nucleotide sequence: TGTGCCAGCAGCTCTTTTCTTTTTCTGGCCGACAAGGGTGGCTTGGGAGATGAGCAGTTCTTC. Translated: CASSSFLFLADKGGLGDEQFF.

The rearrangement links TRBV12-3 or TRBV12-4 to TRBJ2-7, with TRBD1 as a possible D gene (6 bases). This CDR3 has 14 amino acids. V lost 3 bases and J 5 bases, leaving 14 bases between the germline ends. CDR3: CASSFEGRGHEQYF. CDR3 sequence (DNA): TGTGCCAGCAGTTTCGAAGGCAGGGGCCACGAGCAGTACTTC.

The V and J genes are TRBV14 and TRBJ2-7; TRBD2 aligns across 10 bases. Germline CDR1 SGHDN, CDR2 FVKESK. CDR3 size: 14 residues. V dropped 2 bases and J dropped 6; count of bases not matched to a gene: 4. The chain's CDR3 is CASSQFSGRSEQYF. DNA of the CDR3: TGTGCCAGCAGCCAATTTAGCGGGAGGTCCGAGCAGTACTTC.

This clonotype was seen a few times. V is TRBV7-2 and J is TRBJ2-1; D not certain. This CDR3 comprises 14 residues. Germline CDR1 SGHTA, CDR2 FQGNSA. Trimming shortened V by 1 base and J by 7 bases, and 11 bases separated the two germline ends. The CDR3 loop reads CASSLGLPGNEQFF. Here the CDR3 DNA reads TGTGCCAGCAGCTTAGGTCTCCCTGGGAATGAGCAGTTCTTC.

J is TRBJ2-1 and V is TRBV3-1; 7 bases are shared with TRBD2. Germline-derived CDR1 and CDR2 are LGHDT and YNNKEL (reference sequence). The CDR3 runs 12 residues. V lost 1 base and J lost 12; bases outside the gene matches: 3. The CDR3 here is CASSQGTSWQFF. The CDR3, as DNA: TGTGCCAGCAGCCAAGGGACTAGTTGGCAGTTCTTC.

This clonotype was observed a handful of times. V and J are TRBV7-6 and TRBJ2-1, with 7 bases aligning to TRBD2. The J segment lost 10 bases and the V segment lost 5 bases, leaving 20 bases of the junction unmatched. The CDR3 is 17 residues long. From germline, CDR1 is SGHVS and CDR2 FNYEAQ. The CDR3 nucleotides read TGTGCCAGCAGCCCAAATCCGGGACTACCCTCTACACGAGAGCAGTTCTTC. This encodes CASSPNPGLPSTREQFF. The whole variable domain, filled in from reference TRBV7-6 and TRBJ2-1, reads GAGVSQSPRYKVTKRGQDVALRCDPISGHVSLYWYRQALGQGPEFLTYFNYEAQQDKSGLPNDRFSAERPEGSISTLTIQRTEQRDSAMYRCASSPNPGLPSTREQFFGPGTRLTVL.

V usage is TRBV12-3 or TRBV12-4 and J usage is TRBJ2-5; 11 nucleotides match TRBD1. The CDR3 sequence is 17 residues long. V was clipped by 4 bases and J by 4 bases; unmatched bases: 11. CDR3 residues: CASSSGRTGGVGETQYF. CDR3 DNA: TGTGCCAGCAGTTCTGGGAGGACAGGGGGCGTGGGAGAGACCCAGTACTTC.

This rearrangement joins TRBV9 to TRBJ2-5; 9 nucleotides agree with TRBD2. The CDR3 length is 15 residues. Germline assignment: CDR1 SGDLS and CDR2 YYNGEE. V shed 0 bases and J 7 bases; nucleotides not matched to a gene: 7. The CDR3 reads CASSVASSGIGTQYF. CDR3 sequence (DNA): TGTGCCAGCAGCGTAGCCTCTAGCGGGATAGGGACCCAGTACTTC.